The 13 T cell receptor beta chains below were found in one sample sequenced in a study of response to subunit inactivated influenza vaccine (dated by TCRdb to 2016 to 2018). The time point label here, explained by the study, means: approximately 40 days after influenza vaccine administration. The library was generated by RT-PCR. For sequencing, an Illumina HiSeq 2500 was employed. TCRdb passed the public sequencing reads through fastp at Q25 and MiXCR, retaining productive beta sequences. Here each entry gathers all rows of one CDR3 protein and keeps the most common genes and DNA. The sample table contains about 160,000 distinct CDR3 sequences; only one count was recorded for approximately 10% of them. Roughly 12% of the sample is taken by the ten largest. Here the sequenced sample was non-naive T cells sorted from PBMCs, taken 40 to 50 days after vaccination. The sample's cell subset or site label, in plain terms: memory T cell fraction. The origin of the receptors is a man aged 50 or older who received an inactivated influenza vaccine. Donor details come from another sample of the same person, matched by shared clones.

This clonotype was recorded a few times. This chain joins TRBV3-1 and TRBJ1-1; no firm D call. The CDR3 has 13 amino acids. The germline V gene encodes CDR1 LGHDT and CDR2 YNNKEL (reference sequence). Trimming left V 3 bases short and J 0 bases short, with 5 bases between. CDR3 coding DNA: TGTGCCAGCAGCCAGACGGTGAACACTGAAGCTTTCTTT. Translated: CASSQTVNTEAFF.

The chain employs TRBV20-1 and TRBJ2-3; TRBD2 matches 13 bases. V gave up 1 base and J gave up 3 bases; unmatched junction bases: 7. This CDR3 spans 17 amino acids. CDR1 is DFQATT and CDR2 is SNEGSKA in the germline V gene (reference sequence). Here the CDR3 reads CSARAGLAGVRTDTQYF. The DNA of the CDR3 is TGCAGTGCTAGAGCAGGACTAGCGGGAGTAAGGACAGATACGCAGTATTTT.

V usage is TRBV10-3 and J usage is TRBJ2-1; 8 nucleotides agree with TRBD1. This CDR3 spans 13 amino acids. Trimming cost V 6 bases and J 10 bases; bases outside gene matches: 8. CDR1 and CDR2 from the germline V gene are ENHRY and SYGVKD. CDR3 residues: CAIRNLQGGEQFF. CDR3 DNA: TGTGCCATCAGGAATCTACAGGGGGGCGAGCAGTTCTTC.

This clonotype was counted between two and nine times. The chain recombines TRBV20-1 with TRBJ2-7, with D unresolved. Germline V CDR1 and CDR2: DFQATT, SNEGSKA (reference sequence). Trimming shortened V by 3 bases and J by 6 bases, and 12 bases separated the two germline ends. The CDR3 is 12 amino acids. CDR3 protein: CSASGGIFEQYF. CDR3 coding DNA: TGCAGTGCTAGTGGTGGGATTTTCGAGCAGTACTTC.

This clonotype was seen only a few times. The genes are TRBV2 and TRBJ2-3; D not resolved. In germline, CDR1 is SNHLY, CDR2 FYNNEI. Trimming took off 8 bases at V and 4 bases at J, with 22 bases between the two ends. The CDR3 extends over 16 amino acids. In DNA, the CDR3 is TGTGCCAGCGCGAAGGGCGACGGATATAGGGCAGATACGCAGTATTTT. Translation: CASAKGDGYRADTQYF.

This clonotype was counted ten times or more. V gene TRBV2 combines with J gene TRBJ2-7; 10 nucleotides align to TRBD2. CDR1 SNHLY and CDR2 FYNNEI come from the germline V gene. V dropped 4 bases and J dropped 7; count of bases not matched to a gene: 7. The CDR3 sequence is 14 residues long. The CDR3 DNA follows: TGTGCCAGCAGTGGAGGTAGCGGGGGGCGGGAGCAGTACTTC. It encodes CASSGGSGGREQYF.

This clonotype showed up just a few times. V is TRBV6-2 or TRBV6-3 and J is TRBJ2-1; the D is unclear. Germline CDR1 is MNHEY and CDR2 is SVGEGT. The V gene lost 5 bases and the J gene lost 6 bases, with 14 bases spanning the gap. The CDR3 sequence is 14 residues long. For the CDR3, the DNA is TGTGCCAGCAGTGACAACAGTAAGGTCAATGAGCAGTTCTTC. It specifies CASSDNSKVNEQFF.

This chain joins TRBV7-9 and TRBJ2-7, with D perhaps assigned TRBD1 or TRBD2 (6 bases each). V was shortened by 5 bases and J by 3 bases, with 11 bases between the two germline ends. This CDR3 spans 13 amino acids. Germline V CDR1 and CDR2: SEHNR, FQNEAQ (reference sequence). The CDR3 DNA follows: TGTGCCAGCAGCGGGGGGCGCGTCTACGAGCAGTACTTC. It specifies CASSGGRVYEQYF.

The genes are TRBV28 and TRBJ1-1; TRBD1 agrees at 9 bases. The CDR3 contains 15 residues. The V gene's germline CDR1 is MDHEN and CDR2 SYDVKM. The V segment lost 1 base and the J segment 5 bases; nucleotides outside the gene matches: 5. The CDR3 DNA is TGTGCCAGCAGTTTATCGGGGACAGGGAAGACTGAAGCTTTCTTT. Its protein product is CASSLSGTGKTEAFF. Variable domain in full (rest from reference TRBV28 and TRBJ1-1): DVKVTQSSRYLVKRTGEKVFLECVQDMDHENMFWYRQDPGLGLRLIYFSYDVKMKEKGDIPEGYSVSREKKERFSLILESASTNQTSMYLCASSLSGTGKTEAFFGQGTRLTVV.

This clonotype was picked up a small number of times. V and J are TRBV4-3 and TRBJ1-5; tentative D call: TRBD1 (5 bases). The CDR3 is 13 residues long. The V and J ends lost 0 bases and 9 bases respectively, with 9 bases between them. The V gene's germline CDR1 is LGHNA and CDR2 YSLEER. The CDR3 DNA reads as TGCGCCAGCAGCCAAGAAGAGAGGGGGCCCCAGCATTTT. Translating gives CASSQEERGPQHF.

A few counts support this clonotype. The chain uses TRBV28 and TRBJ1-1, with 7 positions matching TRBD1. The CDR3 is 15 residues long. Germline assignment: CDR1 MDHEN and CDR2 SYDVKM. V lost 5 bases, J lost 4 bases, and 10 bases stayed unmatched. CDR3 bases: TGTGCCAGCAGTCCTCCTTCGACAGGGCCCACTGAAGCTTTCTTT. Its protein is CASSPPSTGPTEAFF.

There are many counts of this clonotype. The chain uses TRBV12-3 or TRBV12-4 and TRBJ2-2; the D gene is possibly TRBD1 (5 bases). The CDR3 has 14 amino acids. With 6 bases removed from V and 0 bases from J, the gap between germline ends came to 8 bases. CDR3 DNA sequence: TGTGCCAGCAGCCAGGGATCGAACACCGGGGAGCTGTTTTTT. This gives the protein CASSQGSNTGELFF.

This clonotype showed up many times. The V call is TRBV20-1, the J call TRBJ2-2; D is unclear. The CDR3 is 12 amino acids. V shed 7 bases and J shed 4 bases, with 10 bases lying between them. From germline, CDR1 is DFQATT and CDR2 SNEGSKA (reference sequence). The CDR3 here is CSGYVGTGELFF. The CDR3 nucleotides read TGCAGTGGATATGTGGGCACCGGGGAGCTGTTTTTT.